What follows is one T cell receptor (beta chain) and its context. The PCR made use of 60 Vbeta and 13 Jbeta primers. The method was immunoSEQ multiplex PCR; TCRdb's version includes in-frame clones alone and lacks a portion of them. The repertoire holds roughly 160,000 clones, roughly 80% seen once, with approximately 0.98% in the top ten. These data are taken from a study of cytomegalovirus exposure and HLA in healthy donors. The germline CDR1 and CDR2 sequences are SGHRS and YFSETQ. The CDR3 is made up of 11 amino acids. Deletions cut 5 bases from V and 3 bases from J, with 6 bases between. The chain employs TRBV5-1 and TRBJ2-7, with D maybe TRBD1 (5 bases). Sequences were obtained from PBMCs. This receptor was identified in a man aged 25 to 40 in good health and CMV-seronegative. CDR3 DNA sequence: TGCGCCAGCAGGGACAACTACGAGCAGTACTTC. It is translated as CASRDNYEQYF.